The 27 T cell receptor beta chains below all came from one sample that was sequenced in a study of T cell clonotyping in hematopoietic cell transplantation. Method: immunoSEQ multiplex PCR; TCRdb's copy keeps in-frame clones and lacks some. The sample holds 1,500 to 2,000 clones, 76% seen once. The sequencing sample was made of peripheral blood mononuclear cells. These TCRs come from a man aged 25 to 40 in good health. Some clones in this sample may be carry-over from other donors' samples.

The chain joins TRBV9 to TRBJ1-1, with 10 bases aligning to TRBD1. This CDR3 region has 15 residues. CDR1 SGDLS and CDR2 YYNGEE come from the germline V gene. V lost 4 bases, J lost 3 bases, and 6 bases stayed unmatched. CDR3 in DNA: TGTGCCAGCAGCAAGGGACAGGGGACGTACACTGAAGCTTTCTTT. Encoded protein: CASSKGQGTYTEAFF.

On this clone itself: The junction shows a germline mismatch at one end, possibly a read error. The same CDR3 is also encoded by other DNA sequences in this sample. The rearrangement uses TRBV5-8 and TRBJ1-5; no definite D call. The CDR3 totals 12 residues. CDR1 and CDR2 (germline): SGHTS, YDEGEE. Here the CDR3 reads CASTLRNQPQHF. The CDR3 nucleotides read TGTGCCAGCACCCTTCGTAATCAGCCTCAGCATTTT.

The chain joins TRBV15 to TRBJ1-2; D remains ambiguous. The germline gives CDR1 LNHNV, CDR2 YYDKDF (reference sequence). The CDR3 is made up of 15 amino acids. Trimming cost V 3 bases and J 2 bases, with 13 bases left between them. The CDR3 region has the DNA TGTGCCACCAGCAGGTCGGACGGACCCAACTATGGCTACACCTTC. As protein: CATSRSDGPNYGYTF.

This clone was counted only a few times. The J gene is TRBJ1-1, the V gene TRBV25-1; TRBD1 agrees at 7 bases. Looked up from germline, CDR1 is MGHDK and CDR2 is SYGVNS. V lost 0 bases and J lost 5; bases outside the gene matches: 9. CDR3 length: 16 amino acids. CDR3 residues: CASSEYPLGQVTEAFF. The CDR3 nucleotides read TGTGCCAGCAGTGAATATCCCCTTGGACAGGTGACTGAAGCTTTCTTT.

The rearrangement uses TRBV5-5 and TRBJ2-2, with D possibly being TRBD1 or TRBD2 (5 bases each). The ends were cut back, 7 bases at V and 4 bases at J, with 17 bases in the middle. The CDR3 extends over 15 amino acids. Germline-derived CDR1 and CDR2 are SGHKS and YYEKEE (reference sequence). CDR3 amino acids: CASGHGGQGTGELFF. The CDR3 DNA follows: TGTGCCAGCGGACATGGAGGTCAGGGCACCGGGGAGCTGTTTTTT.

J is TRBJ2-7 and V is TRBV4-3, with D unclear. CDR1 and CDR2 (germline): LGHNA, YSLEER. The CDR3 runs to 15 residues. Trimming left V 0 bases short and J 3 bases short, with 12 bases between. CDR3 in amino acids: CASSQDASGGYEQYF. In DNA, the CDR3 is TGCGCCAGCAGCCAAGACGCATCAGGCGGCTACGAGCAGTACTTC.

This chain uses TRBV27 with TRBJ2-4; 8 nucleotides agree with TRBD1. V lost 5 bases, J lost 3 bases, and 6 bases stayed unmatched. CDR1 and CDR2 from the germline V gene are MNHEY and SMNVEV (reference sequence). The CDR3 covers 15 residues. The CDR3 DNA reads as TGTGCCAGCAGTGGTACCGGGACAGGCAAAAACATTCAGTACTTC. Amino acid sequence: CASSGTGTGKNIQYF.

This clone occurred once. The genes are TRBV2 and TRBJ2-5; D gene ambiguous. V was cut by 9 bases and J by 1 base, with 18 bases left in between. Germline V gives CDR1 SNHLY, CDR2 FYNNEI. The CDR3 is made up of 15 amino acids. CDR3 residues: CASTSLLGIQETQYF. In DNA form, the CDR3 reads TGTGCCAGTACCTCTCTCTTAGGTATCCAAGAGACCCAGTACTTC.

J is TRBJ1-2 and V is TRBV5-6, with 7 bases matching TRBD1. V lost 9 bases and J lost 8; bases outside the gene matches: 13. CDR3 size: 13 residues. Germline lookup yields CDR1 SGHDT and CDR2 YYEEEE. Written as DNA, the CDR3 is TGTGCCAACTGCCAGGGGGGGCAAGGCGGCTACACCTTC. Amino acids: CANCQGGQGGYTF. Combining the CDR3 with reference TRBV5-6 and TRBJ1-2 gives the whole variable domain DAGVTQSPTHLIKTRGQQVTLRCSPKSGHDTVSWYQQALGQGPQFIFQYYEEEERQRGNFPDRFSGHQFPNYSSELNVNALLLGDSALYLCANCQGGQGGYTFGSGTRLTVV.

The chain couples TRBV2 to TRBJ1-1, with TRBD1 identical over 10 bases. V lost 6 bases and J lost 0; bases outside the gene matches: 7. The length of the CDR3 is 16 residues. The V gene's germline CDR1 is SNHLY and CDR2 FYNNEI. CDR3 in amino acids: CASSPGTGAMNTEAFF. As DNA, the CDR3 is TGTGCCAGCAGCCCCGGGACAGGGGCGATGAACACTGAAGCTTTCTTT. Variable domain in full (rest from reference TRBV2 and TRBJ1-1): EPEVTQTPSHQVTQMGQEVILRCVPISNHLYFYWYRQILGQKVEFLVSFYNNEISEKSEIFDDQFSVERPDGSNFTLKIRSTKLEDSAMYFCASSPGTGAMNTEAFFGQGTRLTVV.

The CDR3 nucleotides read TGCGCCAGCAGCCAAAGCAGGGGGGTAACTAATGAAAAACTGTTTTTT. This sequence encodes CASSQSRGVTNEKLFF. The rearrangement links TRBV4-3 to TRBJ1-4, with 7 bases that match TRBD1. From germline, CDR1 is LGHNA and CDR2 YSLEER. This CDR3 is built from 16 residues. V gave up 2 bases and J gave up 1 base; unmatched junction bases: 4.

The CDR3 here is CASSLTGSFSGNTIYF. The CDR3 DNA follows: TGTGCCAGCAGTTTAACAGGGTCTTTCTCTGGAAACACCATATATTTT. The chain couples TRBV28 to TRBJ1-3, with a tentative D call TRBD1 (6 bases). Germline V gene data show CDR1 as MDHEN and CDR2 as SYDVKM. The V gene lost 2 bases and the J gene lost 0 bases, with 11 bases spanning the gap. CDR3 length equals 16 residues. The variable domain in full, completed from reference TRBV28 and TRBJ1-3, reads DVKVTQSSRYLVKRTGEKVFLECVQDMDHENMFWYRQDPGLGLRLIYFSYDVKMKEKGDIPEGYSVSREKKERFSLILESASTNQTSMYLCASSLTGSFSGNTIYFGEGSWLTVV.

The rearrangement links TRBV7-9 to TRBJ2-7; possibly TRBD2 for D (5 bases). The CDR3 spans 14 residues. Germline CDR1 SEHNR, CDR2 FQNEAQ (reference sequence). V lost 5 bases, J lost 2 bases, and 13 bases lay in between. This chain's CDR3 is CASSPPAGPYEQYF. Here the CDR3 DNA reads TGTGCCAGCAGCCCCCCCGCGGGCCCCTACGAGCAGTACTTC.

This sequence joins TRBV20-1 and TRBJ2-7, with no clear D. CDR1 is DFQATT and CDR2 is SNEGSKA in the germline V gene (reference sequence). The CDR3 spans 10 residues. Deletions cut 3 bases from V and 5 bases from J, with 5 bases between. CDR3 region: CSASDHEQYF. In DNA, the CDR3 is TGCAGTGCTAGTGACCACGAGCAGTACTTC.

The chain uses TRBV7-2 and TRBJ2-7, with D unclear. V was shortened by 1 base and J by 7 bases, with 8 bases between the two germline ends. Germline V gene sequence: CDR1 SGHTA, CDR2 FQGNSA. This CDR3 is built from 12 residues. The CDR3 DNA reads TGTGCCAGCAGCTTAGATGGCTTTGAGCAGTACTTC. The encoded protein is CASSLDGFEQYF.

The rearrangement links TRBV28 to TRBJ2-5; 10 bases are a match to TRBD1. CDR1 is MDHEN and CDR2 is SYDVKM in the germline V gene. V dropped 6 bases and J dropped 5; count of bases not matched to a gene: 9. CDR3 length: 15 amino acids. The CDR3 loop is CASSTMTGGGETQYF. The CDR3 nucleotides read TGTGCCAGCAGCACCATGACAGGGGGCGGCGAGACCCAGTACTTC. Based on the CDR3 plus reference TRBV28 and TRBJ2-5, the full variable domain is DVKVTQSSRYLVKRTGEKVFLECVQDMDHENMFWYRQDPGLGLRLIYFSYDVKMKEKGDIPEGYSVSREKKERFSLILESASTNQTSMYLCASSTMTGGGETQYFGPGTRLLVL.

The CDR3 loop reads CASSLAAGLDAFF. The CDR3, as DNA: TGTGCCAGCAGCCTAGCGGCAGGGCTCGACGCTTTCTTT. This rearrangement joins TRBV5-4 to TRBJ1-1; weak D call: TRBD1 (5 bases). The V end lost 4 bases, the J end lost 11 bases, and 18 bases lay between the germline ends. CDR3 length equals 13 residues. Germline V gene sequence: CDR1 SGHNT, CDR2 YYREEE (reference sequence).

This sequence joins TRBV19 and TRBJ2-5; D may match TRBD1 or TRBD2 (5 bases each). The germline V gene has CDR1 LNHDA and CDR2 SQIVND (reference sequence). This CDR3 is built from 13 residues. V shed 5 bases and J shed 5 bases, with 12 bases lying between them. CDR3 loop: CASSLVGDETQYF. The CDR3 DNA reads as TGTGCCAGTAGTCTGGTAGGGGACGAGACCCAGTACTTC.

A remark on this clone: Compared with germline, one end of the junction differs, possibly owing to a read error. The chain combines TRBV28 with TRBJ2-5; 12 bases fit TRBD1. Germline V gene data show CDR1 as MDHEN and CDR2 as SYDVKM. The CDR3 length is 17 residues. This chain's CDR3 is CASSPLGQGAGKSLMDF. CDR3 nucleotide sequence: TGTGCCAGCAGTCCCCTGGGACAGGGGGCTGGGAAGTCGCTCATGGACTTC. The whole variable domain, remainder taken from reference TRBV28 and TRBJ2-5, is DVKVTQSSRYLVKRTGEKVFLECVQDMDHENMFWYRQDPGLGLRLIYFSYDVKMKEKGDIPEGYSVSREKKERFSLILESASTNQTSMYLCASSPLGQGAGKSLMDFGPGTRLLVL.

The chain joins TRBV6-4 to TRBJ1-2; D is unclear. This CDR3 contains 16 residues. V dropped 1 base and J dropped 0 bases, with 12 bases sitting between them. Germline lookup yields CDR1 MRHNA and CDR2 SNTAGT. CDR3 loop: CASSDLFGKANYGYTF. The CDR3 nucleotides read TGTGCCAGCAGTGACTTGTTCGGGAAAGCTAACTATGGCTACACCTTC.

V and J are TRBV29-1 and TRBJ1-1, with TRBD1 as a possible D gene (6 bases). The CDR3 is made up of 12 amino acids. Trimming removed 7 bases at V and 5 bases at J, with 14 bases between. CDR1 and CDR2 from the germline V gene are SQVTM and ANQGSEA. CDR3 sequence reads: CSAEGGYTEAFF. The DNA of the CDR3 is TGCAGCGCCGAGGGGGGGTATACTGAAGCTTTCTTT.

The chain is built from TRBV30 and TRBJ2-6; D is unclear. V lost 3 bases and J 3 bases, leaving 6 bases between the germline ends. CDR3 length: 13 residues. The germline V gene encodes CDR1 GTSNPN and CDR2 SVGIG (reference sequence). CDR3 sequence: CAWRGYGANVLTF. DNA of the CDR3: TGTGCCTGGAGGGGGTATGGGGCCAACGTCCTGACTTTC.

Only one count was recorded for this clone. V and J are TRBV5-1 and TRBJ1-4; no definite D call. This CDR3 has 15 amino acids. V was cut by 0 bases and J by 4 bases, with 10 bases left in between. Germline CDR1 SGHRS, CDR2 YFSETQ. The CDR3 here is CASSLAPGLNEKLFF. The CDR3 DNA is TGCGCCAGCAGCTTGGCGCCGGGCCTTAATGAAAAACTGTTTTTT. The variable domain in full, with the rest retrieved from reference TRBV5-1 and TRBJ1-4, is KAGVTQTPRYLIKTRGQQVTLSCSPISGHRSVSWYQQTPGQGLQFLFEYFSETQRNKGNFPGRFSGRQFSNSRSEMNVSTLELGDSALYLCASSLAPGLNEKLFFGSGTQLSVL.

The V and J genes are TRBV19 and TRBJ1-2; D gene unclear. The CDR3 extends over 13 amino acids. Per the germline V gene, CDR1 is LNHDA and CDR2 is SQIVND (reference sequence). V was clipped by 3 bases and J by 8 bases, with 13 bases between them. The CDR3 sequence is CASSILGSQGYTF. CDR3 bases: TGTGCCAGTAGTATCTTGGGGTCTCAAGGCTACACCTTC.

The chain carries TRBV25-1 and TRBJ2-7, with D perhaps matching TRBD1 (6 bases). The CDR3 has 15 amino acids. The V gene lost 7 bases and the J gene lost 3 bases, with 19 bases spanning the gap. Germline lookup yields CDR1 MGHDK and CDR2 SYGVNS. CDR3 amino acids: CASIPTGQGNYEQYF. CDR3 DNA: TGTGCCAGCATCCCTACTGGCCAGGGGAACTACGAGCAGTACTTC.

V is TRBV19 and J is TRBJ2-5; 8 nucleotides agree with TRBD1. Germline V gives CDR1 LNHDA, CDR2 SQIVND (reference sequence). CDR3 length equals 13 residues. Germline trimming cut 0 bases from V and 11 bases from J; bases unmatched to any gene: 5. The CDR3 reads CASSIDFQGAQYF. As DNA, the CDR3 is TGTGCCAGTAGTATAGATTTCCAGGGGGCGCAGTACTTC.

This chain joins TRBV5-4 and TRBJ1-2, with D uncertain. The V gene's germline CDR1 is SGHNT and CDR2 YYREEE (reference sequence). Trimming pared 0 bases from V and 0 bases from J, leaving 9 bases between. This CDR3 contains 15 residues. CDR3 sequence (DNA): TGTGCCAGCAGCTTGGTAGGAGGGTCTAACTATGGCTACACCTTC. The encoded protein is CASSLVGGSNYGYTF.